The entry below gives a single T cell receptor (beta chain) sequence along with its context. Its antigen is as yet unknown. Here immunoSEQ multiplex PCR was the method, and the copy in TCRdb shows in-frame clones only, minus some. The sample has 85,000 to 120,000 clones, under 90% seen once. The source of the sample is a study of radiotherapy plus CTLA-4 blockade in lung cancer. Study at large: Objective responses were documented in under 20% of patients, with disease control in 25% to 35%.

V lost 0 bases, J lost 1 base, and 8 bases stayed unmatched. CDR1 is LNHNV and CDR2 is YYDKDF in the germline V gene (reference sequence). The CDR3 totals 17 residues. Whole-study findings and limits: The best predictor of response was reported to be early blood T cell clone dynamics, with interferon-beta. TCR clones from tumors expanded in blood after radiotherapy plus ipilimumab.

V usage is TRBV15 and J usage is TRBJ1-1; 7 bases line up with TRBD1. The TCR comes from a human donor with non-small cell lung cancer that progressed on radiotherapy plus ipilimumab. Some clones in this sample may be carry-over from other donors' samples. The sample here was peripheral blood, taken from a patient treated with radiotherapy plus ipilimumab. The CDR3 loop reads CATSRDGGTARNTEAFF. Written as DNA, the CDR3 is TGTGCCACCAGCAGAGATGGAGGGACAGCGAGGAACACTGAAGCTTTCTTT. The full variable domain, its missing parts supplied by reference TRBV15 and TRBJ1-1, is DAMVIQNPRYQVTQFGKPVTLSCSQTLNHNVMYWYQQKSSQAPKLLFHYYDKDFNNEADTPDNFQSRRPNTSFCFLDIRSPGLGDTAMYLCATSRDGGTARNTEAFFGQGTRLTVV.